The rows below give T cell receptor beta chains drawn from one sample of a study of cytomegalovirus exposure and HLA in healthy donors. Sequencing was performed with immunoSEQ multiplex PCR; in TCRdb, only in-frame clones are kept and a portion is missing. Seen here are about 160,000 clones, 96% observed once, and the top ten hold around 0.9%. The sequenced material came from PBMCs. All receptors derive from a woman in her late teens or twenties in good health and CMV-seronegative. CDR3s include the opening cysteine and the closing phenylalanine or tryptophan. D genes are given only for firm matches. Expanded clones are given a class, and other clones once, few, many or no size at all.

j_call d_call clone_size v_call cdr3_nt cdr3_aa
TRBJ1-2 . . TRBV5-6 TGTGCCAGCAGCTTGGGACAGCTCAACTATGGCTACACCTTC CASSLGQLNYGYTF
TRBJ2-2 TRBD1 . TRBV19 TGTGCCAGTAGTATCTGGGACAGGGAAAGCGGGGAGCTGTTTTTT CASSIWDRESGELFF
TRBJ2-3 . . TRBV27 TGTGCCAGCAGCTTTAACAGGGGCACAGATACGCAGTATTTT CASSFNRGTDTQYF
TRBJ2-7 . . TRBV5-4 TGTGCCAGCAGCTTGTTCGGGACAAGGGGCGAGCAGTACTTC CASSLFGTRGEQYF
TRBJ2-7 TRBD2 . TRBV6-7 TGTGCCAGCAGTTACAGGCTAAAAGCGGGGGGACCCTACGAGCAGTACTTC CASSYRLKAGGPYEQYF
TRBJ1-1 TRBD1 once TRBV7-9 TGTGCCAGCAGCTTTGGAGGGGGCGCGTCGAGCACTGAAGCTTTCTTT CASSFGGGASSTEAFF
TRBJ1-1 TRBD1 . TRBV2 TGTGCCAGCAGGCAGGGGGGACCAGAAGCTTTCTTT CASRQGGPEAFF
TRBJ2-1 . . TRBV4-2 TGTGCCAGCAGCCAAGCGGGGGTAGCTCGGGAGCAGTTCTTC CASSQAGVAREQFF
TRBJ2-2 TRBD2 . TRBV7-3 TGTGCCAGCAGCTTTGGCGGGGGGGTTGACGGGGAGCTGTTTTTT CASSFGGGVDGELFF
TRBJ2-7 . . TRBV4-1 TGCGCCAGCAGCCAAGTAGCGTCCGAGTACGAGCAGTACTTC CASSQVASEYEQYF
TRBJ2-2 . . TRBV9 TGTGCCAGCAGCGCCCACACAGGCAACACCGGGGAGCTGTTTTTT CASSAHTGNTGELFF
TRBJ2-5 . . TRBV9 TGTGCCAGCAGCCCCAGTAGGCTCGACAGAAATCAAGAGACCCAGTACTTC CASSPSRLDRNQETQYF
TRBJ2-3 . . TRBV5-1 TGCGCCAGCAGCCCCGCGGACAGCCCCGAATCAGATACGCAGTATTTT CASSPADSPESDTQYF
TRBJ2-7 . . TRBV30 TGTGCCTGGAGTTCCTCGGGCGAGCAGTACTTC CAWSSSGEQYF
TRBJ2-7 TRBD2 . TRBV27 TGTGCCAGCAGACGGGGGGGAAGTGAGCAGTACTTC CASRRGGSEQYF
TRBJ1-2 . once TRBV5-4 TGTGCCAGCAGCTTGGCGAACGGCCAGGCCGGCTACACCTTC CASSLANGQAGYTF
TRBJ2-3 . once TRBV11-2 TGTGCCAGCAGCTTGGGTTTGCTTGACGGAGGGTGGACAGATACGCAGTATTTT CASSLGLLDGGWTDTQYF
TRBJ1-2 . . TRBV15 TGTGCCACCAGCAGAGATCGCGACGACAGAGGTGGCTACACCTTC CATSRDRDDRGGYTF
TRBJ1-2 . . TRBV5-1 TGCGCCAGCAGCTTGTCGGGACTCTATGGCTACACCTTC CASSLSGLYGYTF
TRBJ2-1 TRBD2 . TRBV19 TGTGCCAGTAGCTCGAGTAGCGGGGGGGGTGAGCAGTTCTTC CASSSSSGGGEQFF
TRBJ1-2 TRBD1 . TRBV9 TGTGCCAGCAGCGCGCCAGGGGGCCCCAACTATGGCTACACCTTC CASSAPGGPNYGYTF
TRBJ1-6 . . TRBV5-6 TGTGCCAGCAGCTTGGGTAGGGGCAATTCACCCCTCCACTTT CASSLGRGNSPLHF
TRBJ2-5 TRBD1 . TRBV5-1 TGCGCCAGCAGCCCTAGGACAGGGGTCCAAGAGACCCAGTACTTC CASSPRTGVQETQYF
TRBJ2-1 TRBD1 . TRBV6-1 TGTGCCACCCGAGAACCCGGGACAGGGGACAATGAGCAGTTCTTC CATREPGTGDNEQFF
TRBJ2-7 TRBD1 . TRBV15 TGTGCCACCAGCAGATCCCCTCCGGGACAGGATTATTCCTACGAGCAGTACTTC CATSRSPPGQDYSYEQYF
TRBJ2-7 . once TRBV6-5 TGTGCCAGCAGTTACGGCGGGACGTTGAGCTCCTACGAGCAGTACTTC CASSYGGTLSSYEQYF
TRBJ2-1 TRBD2 . TRBV11-2 TGTGCCAGCAGGCCGGGGGGGCGGGGCGCCTACAATGAGCAGTTCTTC CASRPGGRGAYNEQFF
TRBJ1-6 . once TRBV12-1 TGTGCCGGAGACAGGGAACCCGCCGCCGCATCCTATAATTCACCCCTCCACTTT CAGDREPAAASYNSPLHF
TRBJ1-1 TRBD1 . TRBV29-1 TGCAGCGCTGGGACAGTGAACACTGAAGCTTTCTTT CSAGTVNTEAFF
TRBJ2-2 TRBD1 . TRBV11-2 TGTGCCAGCAGGGGACAGACCACCGGGGAGCTGTTTTTT CASRGQTTGELFF
TRBJ1-4 TRBD1 . TRBV2 TGTGCCAGCAGACGGGACAGGGAAACTAATGAAAAACTGTTTTTT CASRRDRETNEKLFF
TRBJ2-7 TRBD1 . TRBV5-1 TGCGCCAGCAGCGGGGGACAGGGTGGACGCTACGAGCAGTACTTC CASSGGQGGRYEQYF
TRBJ2-1 TRBD2 . TRBV11-2 TGTGCCAGCAGCCCTTCGGGGCTAGCGGGGGGGTTCTCCTACAATGAGCAGTTCTTC CASSPSGLAGGFSYNEQFF
TRBJ2-5 . . TRBV5-1 TGCGCCAGCAGCTTGGACCTAATAGACAGAGATGGAGAGACCCAGTACTTC CASSLDLIDRDGETQYF
TRBJ2-1 . . TRBV4-3 TGCGCCAGCAGCCAAGATAGCAGACAGGCCAGTGAGCAGTTCTTC CASSQDSRQASEQFF
TRBJ1-1 TRBD1 . TRBV7-6 TGTGCCAGCAGCTTAGCCGGGACAGGGCCGTCGAACACTGAAGCTTTCTTT CASSLAGTGPSNTEAFF
TRBJ2-1 TRBD2 . TRBV4-3 TGCGCCAGCAGTTCCCTGCGGGGGGACACCTACAATGAGCAGTTCTTC CASSSLRGDTYNEQFF
TRBJ1-2 TRBD1 . TRBV9 TGTGCCAGCAGCGTACATCGGTGGGGACAGCACTATGGCTACACCTTC CASSVHRWGQHYGYTF
TRBJ1-1 TRBD1 . TRBV18 TGTGCCAGCTCACCTTTCCGGGACAGGGTGAAAGATGACACTGAAGCTTTCTTT CASSPFRDRVKDDTEAFF
TRBJ2-7 . . TRBV6-5 TGTGCCAGCAGTACCCTAACAGGTGCCTACGAGCAGTACTTC CASSTLTGAYEQYF
TRBJ1-2 TRBD1 . TRBV4-3 TGCGCCAGCAGCCCAGACAGGGGGGACTATGGCTACACCTTC CASSPDRGDYGYTF
TRBJ2-1 TRBD2 . TRBV27 TGTGCCAGCAGTTCCCCTAGCGGGGGGCACAATGAGCAGTTCTTC CASSSPSGGHNEQFF
TRBJ1-4 TRBD1 . TRBV6-5 TGTGCCAGCCGACGGGACAGGGGTGAAAAACTGTTTTTT CASRRDRGEKLFF
TRBJ1-4 TRBD1 . TRBV4-3 TGCGCCAGCAGCCCCGGACAGGGGAGGGATGAAAAACTGTTTTTT CASSPGQGRDEKLFF
TRBJ2-3 TRBD2 . TRBV4-3 TGCGCCAGCAGCCTAGTGAGCGGGACGCCAGATAATACGCAGTATTTT CASSLVSGTPDNTQYF
TRBJ1-5 . . TRBV19 TGTGCCAGTTCTCTGACAGAAAGCAATCAGCCCCAGCATTTT CASSLTESNQPQHF
TRBJ2-2 . . TRBV10-3 TGTGCCATCAGTGCTGGCCAATCGAACACCGGGGAGCTGTTTTTT CAISAGQSNTGELFF
TRBJ1-1 TRBD1 . TRBV6-1 TGTGCCAGCAGTGATACGAAAGCAGGGGGCAATTGGTTCCCTGAAGCTTTCTTT CASSDTKAGGNWFPEAFF
TRBJ2-5 TRBD2 once TRBV25-1 TGTGCCAGCAGTTGGACTAGCGGGAACGGGGCCCAGTACTTC CASSWTSGNGAQYF
TRBJ2-1 . . TRBV5-6 TGTGCCAGCAGCTCATTCCGGTGGGGCAGATTGGATGAGCAGTTCTTC CASSSFRWGRLDEQFF
TRBJ2-7 . . TRBV21-1 TGTGCCAGCAGCAAATTAAGGGCTAAACAGGGGTACGAGCAGTACTTC CASSKLRAKQGYEQYF
TRBJ1-5 . . TRBV9 TGTGCCAGCAGCGTAGGGGAGTATCAGCCCCAGCATTTT CASSVGEYQPQHF
TRBJ1-2 TRBD1 . TRBV25-1 TGTGCCAGCAGTGACTTGGGACAGGGGCATGGCTACACCTTC CASSDLGQGHGYTF
TRBJ2-7 . . TRBV5-6 TGTGCCAGCAGCCCACACCCCTCCTACGAGCAGTACTTC CASSPHPSYEQYF
TRBJ2-7 . . TRBV7-2 TGTGCCAGCAGCTACCCGGGGAGGCAGAGGGGCTACGAGCAGTACTTC CASSYPGRQRGYEQYF
TRBJ2-1 TRBD1 . TRBV7-3 TGTGCCAGCAGCCACGATGGGGACAGCTACAATGAGCAGTTCTTC CASSHDGDSYNEQFF
TRBJ2-1 . . TRBV11-2 TGTGCCAGCAGCTCGGACTACTACAATGAGCAGTTCTTC CASSSDYYNEQFF
TRBJ1-3 TRBD1 . TRBV11-2 TGTGCCAGCAGCTCTATAAACAGGGGGACCTTGGACACCATATATTTT CASSSINRGTLDTIYF
TRBJ1-1 TRBD1 few TRBV29-1 TGCAGCGTCGTGGACAGGGTGAACACTGAAGCTTTCTTT CSVVDRVNTEAFF